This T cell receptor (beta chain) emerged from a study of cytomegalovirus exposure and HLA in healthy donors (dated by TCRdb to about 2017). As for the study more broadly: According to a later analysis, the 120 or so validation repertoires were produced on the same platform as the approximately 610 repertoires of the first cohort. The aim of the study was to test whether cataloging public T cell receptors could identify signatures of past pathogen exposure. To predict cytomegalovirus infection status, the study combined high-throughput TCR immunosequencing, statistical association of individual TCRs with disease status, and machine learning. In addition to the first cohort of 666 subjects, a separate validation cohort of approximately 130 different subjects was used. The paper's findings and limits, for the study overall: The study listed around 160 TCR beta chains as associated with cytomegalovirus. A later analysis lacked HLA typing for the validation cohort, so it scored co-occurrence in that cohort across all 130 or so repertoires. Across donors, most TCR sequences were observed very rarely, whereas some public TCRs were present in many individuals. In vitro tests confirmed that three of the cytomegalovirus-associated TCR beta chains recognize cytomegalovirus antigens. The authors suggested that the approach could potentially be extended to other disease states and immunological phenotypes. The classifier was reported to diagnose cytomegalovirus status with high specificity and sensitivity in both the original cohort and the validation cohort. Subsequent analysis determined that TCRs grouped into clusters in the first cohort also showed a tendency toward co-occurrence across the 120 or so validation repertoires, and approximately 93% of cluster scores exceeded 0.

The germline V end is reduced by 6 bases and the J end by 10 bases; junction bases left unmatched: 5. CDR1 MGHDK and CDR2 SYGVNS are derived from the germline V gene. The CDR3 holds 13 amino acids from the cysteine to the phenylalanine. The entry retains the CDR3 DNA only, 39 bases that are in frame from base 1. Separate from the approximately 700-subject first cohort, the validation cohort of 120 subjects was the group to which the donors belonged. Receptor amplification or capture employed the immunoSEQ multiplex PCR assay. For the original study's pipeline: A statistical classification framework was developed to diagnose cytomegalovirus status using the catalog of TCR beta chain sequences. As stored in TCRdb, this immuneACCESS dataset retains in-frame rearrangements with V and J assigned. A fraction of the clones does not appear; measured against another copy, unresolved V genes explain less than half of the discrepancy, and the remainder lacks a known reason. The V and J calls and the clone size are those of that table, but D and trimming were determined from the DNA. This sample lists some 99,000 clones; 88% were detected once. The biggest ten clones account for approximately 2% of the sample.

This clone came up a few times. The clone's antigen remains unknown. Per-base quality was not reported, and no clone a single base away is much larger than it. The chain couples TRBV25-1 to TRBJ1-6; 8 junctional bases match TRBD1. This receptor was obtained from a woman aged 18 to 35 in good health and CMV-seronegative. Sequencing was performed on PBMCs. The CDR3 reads CASRDRAESPLHF. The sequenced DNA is TGTGCCAGCAGGGACAGGGCGGAATCACCCCTCCACTTT.